These T cell receptor beta chains were read from a single sample in a study of identical twins. MiXCR, run by TCRdb on the 5' RACE reads, gives a single entry per CDR3 protein. The sample has about 690,000 distinct CDR3 sequences, roughly 6.2% seen once. Sequencing was carried out using naive T cells sorted from blood. The origin of the receptors is a man between 18 and 35 years old in good health. The CDR3 runs from the conserved cysteine through the conserved F or W. Each record gives: clone size, D gene, J gene, V gene, CDR3 DNA, CDR3 protein. D genes are given only for firm matches. Size values are once, few and many counts, or a class for expanded clones, and some rows have none.

clone size: many; D gene: -; J gene: TRBJ2-3; V gene: TRBV7-2; CDR3 DNA: TGTGCCAGCAGCTTAGAGAGGACTAGCACAGATACGCAGTATTTT; CDR3 protein: CASSLERTSTDTQYF
clone size: many; D gene: TRBD1; J gene: TRBJ2-5; V gene: TRBV7-2; CDR3 DNA: TGTGCCAGCAGCTCGAGAAAAGGGACAGGCCGGGGAGAGACCCAGTACTTC; CDR3 protein: CASSSRKGTGRGETQYF
clone size: many; D gene: -; J gene: TRBJ2-3; V gene: TRBV3-1; CDR3 DNA: TGTGCCAGCAGCCCGGGGGCCTCTCGTCCACTTGATACGCAGTATTTT; CDR3 protein: CASSPGASRPLDTQYF
clone size: once; D gene: -; J gene: TRBJ1-1; V gene: TRBV5-1; CDR3 DNA: TGCGCCAGCAGCTTGATTGGGGGCAATGAAGTTTTCTTT; CDR3 protein: CASSLIGGNEVFF
clone size: many; D gene: TRBD2; J gene: TRBJ2-7; V gene: TRBV6-1; CDR3 DNA: TGTGCCAGCAGTGGGGGGGAGGGGCTCGAGCAGTACTTC; CDR3 protein: CASSGGEGLEQYF
clone size: many; D gene: TRBD2; J gene: TRBJ2-1; V gene: TRBV5-1; CDR3 DNA: TGCGCCAGCAGCTTGTGGGCTAGCGGTAACAATGAGCAGTTCTTC; CDR3 protein: CASSLWASGNNEQFF
clone size: -; D gene: -; J gene: TRBJ2-2; V gene: TRBV7-9; CDR3 DNA: TGTGCCGCCGCGAGGAACGCGAACACCGGGGAGCTGTTTTTT; CDR3 protein: CAAARNANTGELFF
clone size: -; D gene: -; J gene: TRBJ2-3; V gene: TRBV18; CDR3 DNA: TGTGCCAGCTCACCACCGGCCACCACAGATACGCAGTATTTT; CDR3 protein: CASSPPATTDTQYF
clone size: -; D gene: -; J gene: TRBJ2-2; V gene: TRBV18; CDR3 DNA: TGTGCCAGCTCACCACAGGAACTAGCGAACACCGGGGAGCTGTTTTTT; CDR3 protein: CASSPQELANTGELFF
clone size: many; D gene: -; J gene: TRBJ2-1; V gene: TRBV5-1; CDR3 DNA: TGCGCCAGCAGCTTGGAACTAGCCCCAGACGTCGATGAGCAGTTCTTC; CDR3 protein: CASSLELAPDVDEQFF
clone size: many; D gene: -; J gene: TRBJ2-7; V gene: TRBV7-9; CDR3 DNA: TGTGCCAGCAGCTTTACGGGATACGAGCAGTACTTC; CDR3 protein: CASSFTGYEQYF
clone size: -; D gene: -; J gene: TRBJ2-1; V gene: TRBV7-9; CDR3 DNA: TGTGCCAGCAGCCCAGCCTTTGGGGCAAGCTCCTACAATGAGCAGTTCTTC; CDR3 protein: CASSPAFGASSYNEQFF
clone size: many; D gene: TRBD2; J gene: TRBJ2-1; V gene: TRBV20-1; CDR3 DNA: TGCAGTGCTAGAGGACTAGCGGGAGCTTACAAGGAGCAGTTCTTC; CDR3 protein: CSARGLAGAYKEQFF
clone size: many; D gene: TRBD2; J gene: TRBJ2-1; V gene: TRBV10-3; CDR3 DNA: TGTGCCATCCCGGGACTAGTCGATGAGCAGTTCTTC; CDR3 protein: CAIPGLVDEQFF
clone size: -; D gene: -; J gene: TRBJ2-5; V gene: TRBV12-3/TRBV12-4; CDR3 DNA: TGTGCCAGCAGCCCCCAGACAGGAGGAGAGACCCAGTACTTC; CDR3 protein: CASSPQTGGETQYF
clone size: many; D gene: -; J gene: TRBJ1-5; V gene: TRBV9; CDR3 DNA: TGTGCCAGCAGCGTAGGGGGGTCGGGCCAGCCCCAGCATTTT; CDR3 protein: CASSVGGSGQPQHF
clone size: many; D gene: -; J gene: TRBJ1-1; V gene: TRBV10-3; CDR3 DNA: TGTGCCATCAGTGAGGCAGGCAACACTGAAGCTTTCTTT; CDR3 protein: CAISEAGNTEAFF
clone size: many; D gene: TRBD2; J gene: TRBJ2-1; V gene: TRBV25-1; CDR3 DNA: TGTGCCAGCAGTGAAGGTGCGGGAGGTGCGGACAATGAGCAGTTCTTC; CDR3 protein: CASSEGAGGADNEQFF
clone size: few; D gene: -; J gene: TRBJ2-7; V gene: TRBV9; CDR3 DNA: TGTGCCAGCAGCGGAAAGACAGGCACCTACGAGCAGTACTTC; CDR3 protein: CASSGKTGTYEQYF
clone size: -; D gene: -; J gene: TRBJ2-2; V gene: TRBV25-1; CDR3 DNA: TGTGCCAGCAGTGAATTAGCCACCGGGGAGCTGTTTTTT; CDR3 protein: CASSELATGELFF
clone size: few; D gene: -; J gene: TRBJ1-2; V gene: TRBV7-3; CDR3 DNA: TGTGCCAGCAGCTTGGGGAGGGCTCCTAACTATGGCTACACCTTC; CDR3 protein: CASSLGRAPNYGYTF
clone size: many; D gene: -; J gene: TRBJ1-5; V gene: TRBV12-5; CDR3 DNA: TGTGCTAGTGGTCGCGGGTTAATACGCCAGCCCCAGCATTTT; CDR3 protein: CASGRGLIRQPQHF
clone size: -; D gene: -; J gene: TRBJ2-1; V gene: TRBV15; CDR3 DNA: TGTGCCACCAGCAGAGGCACCAGACAGGAGCAGTTCTTC; CDR3 protein: CATSRGTRQEQFF
clone size: many; D gene: -; J gene: TRBJ2-3; V gene: TRBV20-1; CDR3 DNA: TGCAGTGCTAGCCCCCTTAGTGGGATCACAGATACGCAGTATTTT; CDR3 protein: CSASPLSGITDTQYF